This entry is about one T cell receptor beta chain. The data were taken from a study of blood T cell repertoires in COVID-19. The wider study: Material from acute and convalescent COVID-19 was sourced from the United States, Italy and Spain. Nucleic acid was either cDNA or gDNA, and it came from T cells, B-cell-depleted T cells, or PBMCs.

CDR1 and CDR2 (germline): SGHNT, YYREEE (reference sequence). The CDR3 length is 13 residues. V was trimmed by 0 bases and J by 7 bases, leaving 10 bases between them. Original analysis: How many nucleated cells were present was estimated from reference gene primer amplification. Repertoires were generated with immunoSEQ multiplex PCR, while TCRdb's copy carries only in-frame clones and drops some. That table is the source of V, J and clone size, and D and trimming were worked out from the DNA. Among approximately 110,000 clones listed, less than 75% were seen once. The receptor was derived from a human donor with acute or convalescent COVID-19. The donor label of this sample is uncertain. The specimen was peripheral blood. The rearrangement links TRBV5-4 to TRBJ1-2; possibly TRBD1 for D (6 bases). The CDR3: CASSLGDTAGYTF. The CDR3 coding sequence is TGTGCCAGCAGCTTGGGGGACACCGCTGGCTACACCTTC.